The 19 T cell receptor beta chains presented below share a single source sample, sequenced in a study of blood T cell repertoires in COVID-19. The table came from immunoSEQ multiplex PCR; TCRdb's copy has only in-frame clones and leaves some out. The sample contains about 110,000 clones, approximately 70% of which appear only once. The sequenced sample consisted of peripheral blood. These receptors were obtained from a woman in her 40s with acute or convalescent COVID-19.

This clone appeared a few times. This rearrangement joins TRBV19 to TRBJ2-7; tentative D call: TRBD2 (6 bases). Germline V CDR1 and CDR2: LNHDA, SQIVND (reference sequence). The CDR3 has 14 residues. V lost 2 bases and J lost 3, with 11 bases in between. CDR3 sequence reads: CASSIPGVDYEQYF. CDR3 DNA sequence: TGTGCCAGTAGTATACCGGGGGTAGACTACGAGCAGTACTTC.

This chain joins TRBV30 and TRBJ2-4; D is possibly TRBD1 or TRBD2 (6 bases each). V was shortened by 5 bases and J by 6 bases, with 14 bases between the two germline ends. This CDR3 spans 13 amino acids. CDR1 is GTSNPN and CDR2 is SVGIG in the germline V gene (reference sequence). Written as DNA, the CDR3 is TGTGCCTGGGGGGGCGGGGAGAGAAACATTCAGTACTTC. Translated, it gives CAWGGGERNIQYF.

This clone has more than one count but fewer than ten. This rearrangement joins TRBV14 to TRBJ1-6, with 9 bases that match TRBD1. Looked up from germline, CDR1 is SGHDN and CDR2 is FVKESK. This CDR3 is built from 15 residues. After removal of 5 bases from V and 7 bases from J, the junction contained 6 bases not matched to a gene. The CDR3 loop is CASSSRQGENSPLHF. CDR3 nucleotides: TGTGCCAGCAGCTCTAGACAGGGGGAGAATTCACCCCTCCACTTT. The entire variable domain, with the rest obtained from reference TRBV14 and TRBJ1-6, is as follows: EAGVTQFPSHSVIEKGQTVTLRCDPISGHDNLYWYRRVMGKEIKFLLHFVKESKQDESGMPNNRFLAERTGGTYSTLKVQPAELEDSGVYFCASSSRQGENSPLHFGNGTRLTVT.

Only one count was recorded for this clone. The rearrangement links TRBV7-8 to TRBJ1-5, with TRBD1 identical over 11 bases. The CDR3 is 16 amino acids. The V and J ends lost 5 bases and 3 bases, in that order; junction bases with no gene match: 6. Germline V gives CDR1 SGHVS, CDR2 FQNEAQ. The CDR3 sequence: CASSPKDRGLNQPQHF. In DNA, the CDR3 is TGTGCCAGCAGCCCTAAGGACAGGGGGCTCAATCAGCCCCAGCATTTT.

The chain links TRBV21-1 to TRBJ1-2; whether TRBD1, the table's D call, matches the DNA was not checked. TRBV21-1 is a pseudogene locus. CDR3 length equals 15 residues. Here the CDR3 reads CASSPWTGRVYGYTF. For the CDR3, the DNA is TGTGCCAGCAGCCCTTGGACAGGGCGGGTCTATGGCTACACCTTC.

The V and J genes are TRBV6-6 and TRBJ2-5; 7 nucleotides line up with TRBD2. V lost 0 bases to trimming and J lost 5 bases; unmatched junction nucleotides: 0. Per germline, CDR1 MNHNY and CDR2 SVGAGI (reference sequence). The CDR3 sequence is 13 residues long. The CDR3 sequence is CASSYSGGETQYF. The CDR3 coding sequence is TGTGCCAGCAGTTACTCGGGGGGGGAGACCCAGTACTTC.

The chain employs TRBV3-1 (or the pseudogene TRBV3-2) and TRBJ1-2; a weak D match, TRBD1 (5 bases). The length of the CDR3 is 11 residues. Germline values: CDR1 LGHDT, CDR2 YNNKEL (reference sequence). Trimming pared 4 bases from V and 7 bases from J, leaving 7 bases between. CDR3 loop: CASSLQGGYTF. The CDR3, as DNA: TGTGCCAGCAGCCTCCAGGGTGGCTACACCTTC.

This clone was seen just once. The J gene is TRBJ2-7, the V gene TRBV11-1; 9 nucleotides match TRBD2. The V segment lost 2 bases and the J segment 5 bases; nucleotides outside the gene matches: 7. The CDR3 has 15 residues. In germline, CDR1 is SGHAT, CDR2 FQDESV (reference sequence). The CDR3 loop reads CASSLLQAGGNEQYF. CDR3 sequence (DNA): TGTGCCAGCAGCTTACTTCAAGCGGGGGGAAACGAGCAGTACTTC.

The V and J genes are TRBV5-1 and TRBJ2-1; 10 bases map to TRBD2. The length of the CDR3 is 16 residues. V was clipped by 0 bases and J by 5 bases; unmatched bases: 5. Germline CDR1 SGHRS, CDR2 YFSETQ. The CDR3 coding sequence is TGCGCCAGCAGCTTGGCCTTAGCGGGGGGAAACAATGAGCAGTTCTTC. It translates to CASSLALAGGNNEQFF. Using reference TRBV5-1 and TRBJ2-1 for the parts outside the CDR3, the full variable domain is KAGVTQTPRYLIKTRGQQVTLSCSPISGHRSVSWYQQTPGQGLQFLFEYFSETQRNKGNFPGRFSGRQFSNSRSEMNVSTLELGDSALYLCASSLALAGGNNEQFFGPGTRLTVL.

The J gene is TRBJ2-3, the V gene TRBV11-2; TRBD1 aligns across 9 bases. V was pared by 5 bases and J by 1 base, with 7 bases of the junction left unmatched. Looked up from germline, CDR1 is SGHAT and CDR2 is FQNNGV. CDR3 size: 16 residues. CDR3: CASSVQGASGTDTQYF. In DNA form, the CDR3 reads TGTGCCAGCAGCGTACAGGGGGCGTCGGGCACAGATACGCAGTATTTT. Looking up the rest from reference TRBV11-2 and TRBJ2-3 gives the full variable domain: EAGVAQSPRYKIIEKRQSVAFWCNPISGHATLYWYQQILGQGPKLLIQFQNNGVVDDSQLPKDRFSAERLKGVDSTLKIQPAKLEDSAVYLCASSVQGASGTDTQYFGPGTRLTVL.

The rearrangement uses TRBV3-1 (or the pseudogene TRBV3-2) and TRBJ1-3; TRBD1 matches at 7 bases. The CDR3 has 16 amino acids. Germline-derived CDR1 and CDR2 are LGHDT and YNNKEL (reference sequence). J gave up 0 bases and V 2 bases, and 4 bases lay outside the gene matches. CDR3 region: CASSQQRQGSGNTIYF. CDR3 DNA sequence: TGTGCCAGCAGCCAACAAAGACAGGGCTCTGGAAACACCATATATTTT.

The rearrangement joins TRBV5-4 to TRBJ2-3, with 13 bases fitting TRBD2. CDR1 is SGHNT, CDR2 YYREEE, per germline (reference sequence). The CDR3 has 16 residues. After removal of 5 bases from V and 3 bases from J, the junction contained 6 bases not matched to a gene. In DNA form, the CDR3 reads TGTGCCAGCAGACCCTGGACTAGCGGGGGAACAGATACGCAGTATTTT. Translation gives CASRPWTSGGTDTQYF.

The V and J genes are TRBV10-3 and TRBJ2-3; 8 positions match TRBD1. The germline V gene has CDR1 ENHRY and CDR2 SYGVKD. The CDR3 length is 14 residues. The trim removed 8 bases at V and 4 bases at J, leaving 8 bases unmatched. The CDR3 nucleotides are TGTGCCATCCGGACAGGGCAAGGCCCAGATACGCAGTATTTT. Residues: CAIRTGQGPDTQYF.

The genes are TRBV28 and TRBJ2-3, with a weak D call TRBD2 (5 bases). CDR1 MDHEN and CDR2 SYDVKM come from the germline V gene. Trimming took 5 bases from V and 2 from J, leaving 11 bases between them. This CDR3 region has 14 residues. CDR3 sequence reads: CASSPLAYTDTQYF. The DNA of the CDR3 is TGTGCCAGCAGTCCCCTAGCCTACACAGATACGCAGTATTTT.

The table lists this clone with a count of one. This chain connects TRBV9 to TRBJ2-1; TRBD2 matches at 7 bases. CDR3 size: 16 residues. V gave up 3 bases and J gave up 9 bases; unmatched junction bases: 15. In germline, CDR1 is SGDLS, CDR2 YYNGEE. As DNA, the CDR3 is TGTGCCAGCAGCGCCCAAGATGCAGGATGGGGGGGTGAGCAGTTCTTC. Protein: CASSAQDAGWGGEQFF.

The chain couples TRBV7-9 to TRBJ2-1, with 8 nucleotides matching TRBD1. In germline, CDR1 is SEHNR, CDR2 FQNEAQ (reference sequence). The ends lost 7 bases at V and 3 bases at J; junction bases unmatched: 11. The length of the CDR3 is 16 residues. CDR3 nucleotide sequence: TGTGCCAGCATCCAAACCCGGACAGGGAACTACAATGAGCAGTTCTTC. Its protein is CASIQTRTGNYNEQFF.

CDR3 DNA sequence: TGCGCCAGCAGCTTGGGGCAGGGGGCAATGGCAGATACGCAGTATTTT. Amino acid sequence: CASSLGQGAMADTQYF. This chain joins TRBV5-1 and TRBJ2-3; TRBD1 matches at 8 bases. The CDR3 runs 16 residues. Germline CDR1 SGHRS, CDR2 YFSETQ. The V gene end was trimmed by 0 bases and the J gene end by 4 bases; junction bases not matched to a gene: 7.

This clone occurred once. V is TRBV3-1 (or the pseudogene TRBV3-2) and J is TRBJ2-7, with D possibly matching TRBD1 (6 bases). The length of the CDR3 is 13 residues. Germline V lookup: CDR1 LGHDT, CDR2 YNNKEL (reference sequence). V was pared by 4 bases and J by 5 bases, with 12 bases between. Written as DNA, the CDR3 is TGTGCCAGCAGCCGGTCAGGGGCTAACGAGCAGTACTTC. Translated: CASSRSGANEQYF.

V is TRBV2 and J is TRBJ2-3; 7 nucleotides agree with TRBD1. V was pared by 4 bases and J by 1 base, with 5 bases of the junction left unmatched. This CDR3 is built from 15 residues. From germline, CDR1 is SNHLY and CDR2 FYNNEI. The CDR3 sequence is CASSGRTGGTDTQYF. As DNA, the CDR3 is TGTGCCAGCAGTGGGAGAACAGGGGGCACAGATACGCAGTATTTT.